A single TCR beta chain is shown here with its context. Per germline, CDR1 SNHLY and CDR2 FYNNEI. The V and J ends lost 6 bases and 4 bases, in that order; junction bases with no gene match: 7. The CDR3 consists of 14 residues. The protocol was immunoSEQ multiplex PCR, while the TCRdb copy is restricted to in-frame clones and leaves out a portion. The table shows tens of thousands of clones, with roughly four fifths occurring only once. These data originate in a study of blood T cell repertoires in COVID-19. Study in general: Samples came from the United States, Italy and Spain, spanning acute and convalescent COVID-19. Nucleic acid was either cDNA or gDNA, and it came from T cells, B-cell-depleted T cells, or PBMCs.

The clonotype was recovered from a middle-aged man with COVID-19, enrolled during active disease. Sequencing was performed on peripheral blood. The chain combines TRBV2 with TRBJ2-5; 8 bases are a match to TRBD2. CDR3 nucleotide sequence: TGTGCCAGCAGCGCCATGCTAGCGGGAGAGACCCAGTACTTC. It translates to CASSAMLAGETQYF.